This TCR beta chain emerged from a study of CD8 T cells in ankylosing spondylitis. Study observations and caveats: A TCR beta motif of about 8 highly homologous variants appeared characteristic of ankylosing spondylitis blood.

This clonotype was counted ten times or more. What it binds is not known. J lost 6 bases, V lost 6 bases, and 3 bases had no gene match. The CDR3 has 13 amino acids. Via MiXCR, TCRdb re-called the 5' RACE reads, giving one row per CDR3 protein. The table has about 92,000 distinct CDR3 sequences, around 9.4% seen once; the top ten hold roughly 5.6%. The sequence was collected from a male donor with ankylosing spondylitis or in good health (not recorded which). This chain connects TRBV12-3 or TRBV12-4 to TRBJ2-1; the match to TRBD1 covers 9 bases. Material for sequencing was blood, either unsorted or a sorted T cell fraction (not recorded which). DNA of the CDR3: TGTGCCAGCAGCACGGGACAGGGCAATGAGCAGTTCTTC. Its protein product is CASSTGQGNEQFF.